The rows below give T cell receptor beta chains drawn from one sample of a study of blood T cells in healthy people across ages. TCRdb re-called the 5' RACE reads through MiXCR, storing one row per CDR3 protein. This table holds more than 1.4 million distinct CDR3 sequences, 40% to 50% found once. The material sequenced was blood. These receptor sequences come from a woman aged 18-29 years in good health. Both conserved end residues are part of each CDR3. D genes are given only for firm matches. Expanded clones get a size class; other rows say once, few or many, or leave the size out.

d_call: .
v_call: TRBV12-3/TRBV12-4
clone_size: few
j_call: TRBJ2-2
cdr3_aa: CASDVGSAFTGELFF
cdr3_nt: TGTGCCAGCGATGTCGGTTCAGCGTTCACCGGGGAGCTGTTTTTT

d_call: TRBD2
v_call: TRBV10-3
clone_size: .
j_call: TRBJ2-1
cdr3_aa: CAISAPGGVSYNEQFF
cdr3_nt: TGTGCCATCAGTGCCCCCGGGGGGGTCTCCTACAATGAGCAGTTCTTC

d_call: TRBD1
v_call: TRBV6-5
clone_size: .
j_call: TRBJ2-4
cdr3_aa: CASSGLGTGGLQYF
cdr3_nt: TGTGCCAGCAGTGGTTTAGGGACAGGGGGTTTGCAGTACTTC

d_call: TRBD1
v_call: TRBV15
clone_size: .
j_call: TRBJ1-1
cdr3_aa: CATSRTGTAFF
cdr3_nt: TGTGCCACCAGCAGGACAGGGACCGCTTTCTTT

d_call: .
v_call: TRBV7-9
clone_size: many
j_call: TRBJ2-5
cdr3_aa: CASSSTGTQETQYF
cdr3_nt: TGTGCCAGCAGTTCAACCGGGACACAGGAGACCCAGTACTTC

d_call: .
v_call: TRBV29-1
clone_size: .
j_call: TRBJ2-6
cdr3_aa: CSVPGILSGANVLTF
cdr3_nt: TGCAGCGTCCCGGGGATCTTATCTGGGGCCAACGTCCTGACTTTC

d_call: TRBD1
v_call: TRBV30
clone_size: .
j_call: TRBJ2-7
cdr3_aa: CAWSTRTGYDEQYF
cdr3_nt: TGTGCCTGGAGTACCCGGACAGGTTACGACGAGCAGTACTTC

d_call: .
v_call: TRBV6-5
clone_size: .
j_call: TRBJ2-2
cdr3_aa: CASSANRVGTGELFF
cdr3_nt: TGTGCCAGCAGTGCGAACAGGGTCGGCACCGGGGAGCTGTTTTTT

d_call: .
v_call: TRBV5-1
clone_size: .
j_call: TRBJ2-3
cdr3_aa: CASSLGFGGGTTDTQYF
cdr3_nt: TGCGCCAGCAGCTTGGGGTTCGGTGGGGGAACCACAGATACGCAGTATTTT

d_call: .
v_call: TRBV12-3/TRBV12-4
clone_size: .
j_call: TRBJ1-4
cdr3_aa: CASTRVFPSTNEKLFF
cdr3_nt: TGTGCCAGCACTCGGGTTTTCCCTTCAACTAATGAAAAACTGTTTTTT

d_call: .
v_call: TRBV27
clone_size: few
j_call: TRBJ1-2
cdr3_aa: CASSLIPNYGYTF
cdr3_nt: TGTGCCAGCAGTTTGATACCTAACTATGGCTACACCTTC